This record looks at one TCR beta chain sequence and its context. The table lists this clone with a count of one. Its antigen target is currently unknown. There are no base qualities to consult, and no much larger clone falls within one base. The treatment or condition label, as the study defines it: suppressive antiretroviral therapy. A pool of overlapping 15-mer peptides from HIV-1 Gag, at 0.85 to 1 ug per peptide per mL, was used to stimulate the cells. Memory CD4+ T cells that did not respond, being CD40L-negative, CD69-negative and CD45RO-high, were sorted as memory populations depleted of antigen-responding cells. Participants were HIV-1-infected adults who started suppressive ART during chronic infection. Plasma HIV-1 RNA had been undetectable (below 50 copies/mL) in participants for at least 4 years. To be included, participants needed a CD4+ T cell count above 400 cells/uL and a positive CMV serology. Before stimulation, PBMCs were isolated using density centrifugation and then depleted of CD8+ T cells. Stimulation of CD8-depleted PBMCs was carried out for approximately 17 hours with anti-CD28/CD49d costimulation, CD40-blocking antibody and enfuvirtide, to prevent new infections. Sorting was done on either a Beckman Coulter MoFlo Legacy or an XDP sorter, and propidium iodide was used to exclude dead cells. For samples with more than one million cells, genomic DNA was extracted with the QIAamp DNA Mini Kit, and for all other samples the Quick-DNA Microprep Kit was used.

V and J are truncated by 5 bases and 11 bases respectively, leaving an intervening sequence of 22 bases. Taken from cysteine to phenylalanine, the CDR3 has 15 residues. Only the CDR3 DNA is retained, 45 bases long and in frame from the first base. CDR1 and CDR2 are drawn from the germline V gene (reference sequence): MNHEY, SMNVEV. The immunoSEQ hsTCRB assay version 4, run in survey mode, was used to sequence TCRbeta repertoires from genomic DNA. For TCRbeta sequencing, genomic DNA was diluted to around 9.9 ng/uL, with up to roughly 1 ug used per sample. Per the original workflow: Analysis of the TCRbeta data was done in ImmunoSeq Analyzer 3.0, and diversity was computed on productive nucleotide rearrangements. Using the Immunarch R package, lower-bound TCR diversity was estimated with the improved Chao index and clonality was estimated with the Gini coefficient. Nucleotide rearrangements that differed but encoded the same CDR3beta amino acid sequence were counted as separate clonotypes. Differential abundance analysis identified TCRbeta sequences significantly enriched in antigen-responding cells relative to anti-CD3/anti-CD28-activated cells. GLIPH2 grouped TCRs by predicted peptide-MHC specificity, both within each participant and across combined participant data sets. TCRdb took this table from immuneACCESS and kept in-frame rearrangements with V and J called. Such tables lack part of the clones; where checked against another copy, unresolved V genes explain under half of the gap, and the rest is unexplained. Clone size and V and J calls were adopted from that table, with D and trimming inferred from the DNA. This sample holds over 60,000 clones; about 81% were observed only once. 1.5% to 2% of the sample is in the top ten clones.

The data were obtained in a study of persistence of HIV-infected CD4 T cells (dated by TCRdb to between 2020 and 2021). Notes on the research overall: The study isolated CMV- and HIV-1 Gag-responding CD4+ T cells from ART-treated individuals to examine antigen-driven clonal expansion of HIV-1-infected cells. The clonality of all cells in each sorted population was measured by TCRbeta sequencing, and the clonality of infected cells was measured by proviral sequencing. Cross-participant TCR cluster analysis included 8 or 9 participants for CMV and more than five participants for Gag. The median time the participants had spent on suppressive ART was more than 7 years. Peripheral blood samples of up to about 180 mL were obtained at multiple time points, with the exception of two participants, for whom leukapheresis was performed at a single time point. The paper as a whole reports these results and caveats: Bulk TCR analyses could not be restricted to the rare CMV-responding cells that actually carried HIV-1 proviruses. Significantly lower TCRbeta richness was observed in CMV- and Gag-responding cells than in anti-CD3/anti-CD28-responding cells, and higher oligoclonality was observed in CMV-responding cells than in CD3/CD28-stimulated and Gag-responding cells. Antigen-responding cells were enriched for degenerate expanded CDR3beta sequences, which suggests convergent selection of CD4+ responses to CMV and Gag. Only a small number of individuals took part in the study, and the range of antigens tested was limited. A correlation was observed between TCR oligoclonality and proviral oligoclonality within the same sorted populations.

The sample in question was CD4+ T cells sorted from PBMCs after 18-hour stimulation, obtained from a patient who received antiretroviral therapy. What the cell subset or site label conveys for this sample: CD40L-CD69- CD45RO-high memory CD4 T cells not responding to Gag peptides. The rearrangement combines TRBV27 with TRBJ1-5; the D gene is perhaps TRBD1, from 6 matching bases. The TCR sequence derives from an adult man with HIV who was CMV-seropositive. The sequenced DNA: TGTGCCAGCAGTCCTGACAGGAACCCCTTGGGGGCCCAGCATTTT. Its translation is CASSPDRNPLGAQHF.